The 16 T cell receptor beta chains reported below all come from one sample, sequenced in a study of blood T cell repertoires in COVID-19. Generated by immunoSEQ multiplex PCR, the TCRdb table keeps only in-frame clones and is missing some. The sample lists roughly 230,000 clones; 65% to 90% were seen once. Sequencing input: peripheral blood. The receptors derive from a woman in her fifties or sixties with acute or convalescent COVID-19.

The rearrangement uses TRBV29-1 and TRBJ2-5; 7 bases align to TRBD2. The CDR3 consists of 14 residues. V shed 1 base, J shed 0 bases, and the junction held 2 bases outside the gene matches. Germline V gene sequence: CDR1 SQVTM, CDR2 ANQGSEA. The CDR3 nucleotides are TGCAGCGTTGAAGGCGGGAGCGACCAAGAGACCCAGTACTTC. Translated, it gives CSVEGGSDQETQYF.

The chain has TRBV7-3 and TRBJ2-3; 9 nucleotides align to TRBD2. V lost 3 bases to trimming and J lost 4 bases; unmatched junction nucleotides: 5. This CDR3 is built from 15 residues. In germline, CDR1 is SGHTA, CDR2 FQGTGA. The CDR3 loop reads CASSLSGGRPDTQYF. DNA for the CDR3: TGTGCCAGCAGCTTGAGCGGGGGGAGGCCAGATACGCAGTATTTT.

This clone was seen just once. The V and J genes are TRBV6-1 and TRBJ2-7, with a tentative D call TRBD1 (5 bases). Per the germline V gene, CDR1 is MNHNS and CDR2 is SASEGT. V shed 4 bases and J shed 2 bases, with 18 bases lying between them. This CDR3 contains 16 residues. CDR3 sequence: CASSVGLVGAPYEQYF. CDR3 nucleotide sequence: TGTGCCAGCAGTGTCGGTTTGGTTGGGGCTCCCTACGAGCAGTACTTC.

This clone was recorded once. This rearrangement joins TRBV11-2 to TRBJ1-4; 8 positions agree with TRBD1. CDR3 length: 16 amino acids. Germline values: CDR1 SGHAT, CDR2 FQNNGV. V gave up 4 bases and J gave up 3 bases; unmatched junction bases: 7. The chain's CDR3 is CASSSIQGAPNEKLFF. CDR3 sequence (DNA): TGTGCCAGCAGCTCGATTCAGGGGGCGCCTAATGAAAAACTGTTTTTT. Full variable domain (remainder filled in from reference TRBV11-2 and TRBJ1-4): EAGVAQSPRYKIIEKRQSVAFWCNPISGHATLYWYQQILGQGPKLLIQFQNNGVVDDSQLPKDRFSAERLKGVDSTLKIQPAKLEDSAVYLCASSSIQGAPNEKLFFGSGTQLSVL.

The chain uses TRBV9 and TRBJ2-2; 9 nucleotides match TRBD2. This CDR3 spans 17 amino acids. V lost 3 bases to trimming and J lost 6 bases; unmatched junction nucleotides: 12. Looked up from germline, CDR1 is SGDLS and CDR2 is YYNGEE. CDR3 DNA: TGTGCCAGCAGCGGGTGGGTTTCAGCGGGGGGTTCCGGGGAGCTGTTTTTT. This sequence encodes CASSGWVSAGGSGELFF.

The rearrangement uses TRBV2 and TRBJ1-5; D is possibly TRBD1 (6 bases). CDR1 is SNHLY and CDR2 is FYNNEI in the germline V gene. The V gene lost 6 bases and the J gene lost 9 bases, with 18 bases spanning the gap. The CDR3 has 14 amino acids. The CDR3 protein is CASRTTGTVRPQHF. CDR3 nucleotide sequence: TGTGCCAGCAGGACCACAGGGACCGTTAGGCCCCAGCATTTT.

The V and J genes are TRBV28 and TRBJ1-4; weak D call: TRBD1 (5 bases). Per germline, CDR1 MDHEN and CDR2 SYDVKM. V lost 5 bases and J lost 6, with 13 bases in between. CDR3 length equals 14 residues. The CDR3 sequence is CASSQTVPYEKLFF. CDR3 sequence (DNA): TGTGCCAGCAGTCAGACAGTGCCCTATGAAAAACTGTTTTTT.

At least ten counts were recorded for this clone. V gene TRBV30 combines with J gene TRBJ1-5; D unclear. V dropped 2 bases and J dropped 10 bases, with 18 bases sitting between them. Germline assignment: CDR1 GTSNPN and CDR2 SVGIG (reference sequence). This CDR3 contains 14 residues. This CDR3 reads CAWSPRGLGVPQHF. CDR3 nucleotide sequence: TGTGCCTGGAGTCCACGAGGCCTTGGTGTACCCCAGCATTTT.

CDR3 amino acids: CASSLSPGTDTQYF. DNA of the CDR3: TGTGCCAGCAGTTTATCTCCAGGCACAGATACGCAGTATTTT. The chain has TRBV28 and TRBJ2-3; D not resolved. Looked up from germline, CDR1 is MDHEN and CDR2 is SYDVKM. The V end was cut by 1 base, the J end by 1 base, with 6 bases between. The CDR3 runs to 14 residues.

The rearrangement uses TRBV2 and TRBJ1-3, with a possible D match to TRBD1 (6 bases). The CDR3 runs 14 residues. The V gene's germline CDR1 is SNHLY and CDR2 FYNNEI. V shed 6 bases and J shed 4 bases, with 13 bases lying between them. The chain's CDR3 is CASRAQGTGNTIYF. The CDR3 bases are TGTGCCAGCAGAGCCCAGGGGACCGGAAACACCATATATTTT.

Here the CDR3 reads CAWRGADTQYF. In DNA, the CDR3 is TGTGCCTGGAGAGGGGCAGATACGCAGTATTTT. V gene TRBV30 combines with J gene TRBJ2-3, with a possible D match to TRBD1 (5 bases). Trimming removed 3 bases at V and 4 bases at J, with 5 bases between. Per the germline V gene, CDR1 is GTSNPN and CDR2 is SVGIG (reference sequence). The length of the CDR3 is 11 residues.

The rearrangement joins TRBV19 to TRBJ1-1, with no clear D. The CDR3 spans 13 residues. Germline loops: CDR1 LNHDA, CDR2 SQIVND (reference sequence). Trimming shortened V by 6 bases and J by 1 base, and 9 bases separated the two germline ends. Written as DNA, the CDR3 is TGTGCCAGTAGCTCGACACGGAACACTGAAGCTTTCTTT. Translating it yields CASSSTRNTEAFF.

The V and J genes are TRBV19 and TRBJ1-6; D remains ambiguous. The CDR3 has 12 amino acids. The V end was cut by 0 bases, the J end by 16 bases, with 10 bases between. Germline values: CDR1 LNHDA, CDR2 SQIVND (reference sequence). CDR3 nucleotides: TGTGCCAGTAGTATAGATTGGGCAGGACTCCACTTT. Amino acid sequence: CASSIDWAGLHF.

This chain uses TRBV28 with TRBJ2-7; no definite D call. V lost 3 bases to trimming and J lost 6 bases, with 15 bases between them. Per the germline V gene, CDR1 is MDHEN and CDR2 is SYDVKM. The CDR3 spans 14 residues. CDR3 loop: CASSFHKDRSEQYF. CDR3 sequence (DNA): TGTGCCAGCAGTTTCCACAAGGATAGGAGCGAGCAGTACTTC.

This chain links TRBV12-3 or TRBV12-4 with TRBJ2-5, with D perhaps matching TRBD2 (5 bases). The CDR3 consists of 12 residues. Trimming left V 3 bases short and J 10 bases short, with 12 bases between. The CDR3: CASSLASGIQYF. The CDR3 DNA is TGTGCCAGCAGTTTGGCCTCGGGGATCCAGTACTTC.

The chain recombines TRBV4-1 with TRBJ1-5; maybe TRBD1 (5 bases). The CDR3 is 15 amino acids. V lost 1 base and J 8 bases, leaving 15 bases between the germline ends. Germline lookup yields CDR1 MGHRA and CDR2 YSYEKL. CDR3 DNA: TGCGCCAGCAGCCAAGGGGGGAGGGGCAAGGAGCCCCAGCATTTT. Protein product: CASSQGGRGKEPQHF.